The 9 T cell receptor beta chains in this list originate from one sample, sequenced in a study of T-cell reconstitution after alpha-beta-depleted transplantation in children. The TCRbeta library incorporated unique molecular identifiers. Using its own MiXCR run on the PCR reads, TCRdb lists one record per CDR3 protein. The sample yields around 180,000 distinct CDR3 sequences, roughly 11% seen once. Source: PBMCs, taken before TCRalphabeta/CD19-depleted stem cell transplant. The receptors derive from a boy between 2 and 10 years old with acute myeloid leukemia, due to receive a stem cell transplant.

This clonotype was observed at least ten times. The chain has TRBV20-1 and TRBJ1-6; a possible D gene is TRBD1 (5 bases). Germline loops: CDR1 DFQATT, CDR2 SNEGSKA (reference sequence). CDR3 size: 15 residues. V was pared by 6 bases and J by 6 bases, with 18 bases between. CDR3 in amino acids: CSAPVRDGTNSPLHF. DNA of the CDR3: TGCAGTGCCCCCGTACGGGACGGGACTAATTCACCCCTCCACTTT.

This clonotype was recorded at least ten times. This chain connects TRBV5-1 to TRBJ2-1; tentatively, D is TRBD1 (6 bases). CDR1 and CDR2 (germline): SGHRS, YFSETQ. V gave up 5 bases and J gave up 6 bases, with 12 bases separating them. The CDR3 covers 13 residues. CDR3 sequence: CASSSTGPNEQFF. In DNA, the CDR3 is TGCGCCAGCAGTTCTACAGGGCCCAATGAGCAGTTCTTC.

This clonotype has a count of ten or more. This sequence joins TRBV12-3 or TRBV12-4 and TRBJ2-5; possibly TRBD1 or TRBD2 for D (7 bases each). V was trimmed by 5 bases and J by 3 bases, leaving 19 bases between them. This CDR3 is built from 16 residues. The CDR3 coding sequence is TGTGCCAGCAGTCCAAGCCCAGGGGGGGGCAAAGAGACCCAGTACTTC. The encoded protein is CASSPSPGGGKETQYF.

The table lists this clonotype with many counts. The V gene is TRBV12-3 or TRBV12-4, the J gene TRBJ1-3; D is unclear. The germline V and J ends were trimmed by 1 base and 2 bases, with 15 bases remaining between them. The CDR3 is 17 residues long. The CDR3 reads CASSLGIPGFTGNTIYF. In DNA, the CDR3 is TGTGCCAGCAGTTTAGGGATCCCGGGGTTTACTGGAAACACCATATATTTT.

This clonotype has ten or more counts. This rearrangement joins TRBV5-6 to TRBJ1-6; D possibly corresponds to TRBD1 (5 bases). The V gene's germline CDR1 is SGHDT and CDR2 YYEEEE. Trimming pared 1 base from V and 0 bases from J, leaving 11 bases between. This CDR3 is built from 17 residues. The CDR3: CASSLRTWSSYNSPLHF. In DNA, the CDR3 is TGTGCCAGCAGCTTGAGGACATGGAGCTCCTATAATTCACCCCTCCACTTT.

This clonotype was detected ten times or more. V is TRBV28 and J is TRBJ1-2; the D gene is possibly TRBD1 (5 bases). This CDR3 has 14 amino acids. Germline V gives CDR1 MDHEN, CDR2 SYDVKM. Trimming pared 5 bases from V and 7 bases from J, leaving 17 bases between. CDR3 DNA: TGTGCCAGCAGTGAGTCAGGGAAATGGGTTGGCTACACCTTC. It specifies CASSESGKWVGYTF.

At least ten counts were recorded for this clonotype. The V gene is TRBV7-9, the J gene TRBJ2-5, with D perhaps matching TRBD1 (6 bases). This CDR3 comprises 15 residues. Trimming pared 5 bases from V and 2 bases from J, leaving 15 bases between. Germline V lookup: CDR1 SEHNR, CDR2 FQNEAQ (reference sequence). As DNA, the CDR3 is TGTGCCAGCAGCCTGATCAGGGGCCAACAAGAGACCCAGTACTTC. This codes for CASSLIRGQQETQYF. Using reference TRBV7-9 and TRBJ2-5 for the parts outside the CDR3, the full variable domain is DTGVSQNPRHKITKRGQNVTFRCDPISEHNRLYWYRQTLGQGPEFLTYFQNEAQLEKSRLLSDRFSAERPKGSFSTLEIQRTEQGDSAMYLCASSLIRGQQETQYFGPGTRLLVL.

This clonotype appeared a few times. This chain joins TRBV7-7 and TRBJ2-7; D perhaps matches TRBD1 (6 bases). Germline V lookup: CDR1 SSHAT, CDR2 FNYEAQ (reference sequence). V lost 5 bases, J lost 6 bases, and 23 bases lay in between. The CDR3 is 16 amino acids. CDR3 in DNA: TGTGCCAGCAGCCTTCAGGGGATGGGGTGGTGGCGCGAGCAGTACTTC. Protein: CASSLQGMGWWREQYF. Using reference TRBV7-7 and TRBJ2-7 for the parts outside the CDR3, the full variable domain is GAGVSQSPRYKVTKRGQDVTLRCDPISSHATLYWYQQALGQGPEFLTYFNYEAQPDKSGLPSDRFSAERPEGSISTLTIQRTEQRDSAMYRCASSLQGMGWWREQYFGPGTRLTVT.

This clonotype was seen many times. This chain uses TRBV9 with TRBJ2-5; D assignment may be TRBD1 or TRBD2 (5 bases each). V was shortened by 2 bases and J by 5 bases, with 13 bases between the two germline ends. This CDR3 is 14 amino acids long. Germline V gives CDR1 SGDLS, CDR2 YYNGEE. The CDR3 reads CASSVAGSTETQYF. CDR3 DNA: TGTGCCAGCAGCGTGGCAGGGAGCACGGAGACCCAGTACTTC.